Below are 3 T cell receptor beta chains sequenced from a single sample in a study of T cells in Graves' hyperthyroidism and ophthalmopathy. Using RNA transcripts as the source, TCR beta CDR3 regions were amplified. In the first-round RT-PCR of the TCR CDR3, the HTBI primer set was used. TCRdb re-called the multiplex PCR reads with MiXCR, one entry per CDR3 protein. The sample consists of fewer than 700,000 distinct CDR3 sequences, 15% to 20% of them appearing once. The sequenced material came from blood. Receptor source: a woman in her thirties with Graves' hyperthyroidism.

This clonotype was observed a handful of times. Compared with germline, one end of the junction differs, possibly owing to a read error. This sequence joins TRBV7-7 and TRBJ2-7; tentatively, D is TRBD2 (6 bases). CDR3 length: 15 residues. Germline V gene sequence: CDR1 SSHAT, CDR2 FNYEAQ (reference sequence). CDR3 sequence reads: CASSLEPLGGSEQYF. The DNA for the CDR3 is TGTGCTAGCAGCTTAGAGCCCCTGGGGGGAAGCGAGCAGTACTTC.

This clonotype was observed a few times. CDR3 sequence reads: CAISPQGAAETQYF. The CDR3 DNA sequence: TGTGCCATCAGTCCCCAGGGGGCAGCAGAGACCCAGTACTTC. The chain has TRBV10-3 and TRBJ2-5; TRBD1 aligns across 8 bases. The CDR3 is made up of 14 amino acids. V shed 5 bases, J shed 4 bases, and the junction held 6 bases outside the gene matches. The germline V gene has CDR1 ENHRY and CDR2 SYGVKD.

There are many counts of this clonotype. The rearrangement uses TRBV18 and TRBJ2-7; D is unclear. CDR3 length: 13 amino acids. Germline CDR1 and CDR2: KGHSH and LQKENI. V gave up 2 bases and J gave up 0 bases, with 5 bases separating them. The CDR3 bases are TGTGCCAGCTCACCAGCCAGCTCCTACGAGCAGTACTTC. Translating gives CASSPASSYEQYF.